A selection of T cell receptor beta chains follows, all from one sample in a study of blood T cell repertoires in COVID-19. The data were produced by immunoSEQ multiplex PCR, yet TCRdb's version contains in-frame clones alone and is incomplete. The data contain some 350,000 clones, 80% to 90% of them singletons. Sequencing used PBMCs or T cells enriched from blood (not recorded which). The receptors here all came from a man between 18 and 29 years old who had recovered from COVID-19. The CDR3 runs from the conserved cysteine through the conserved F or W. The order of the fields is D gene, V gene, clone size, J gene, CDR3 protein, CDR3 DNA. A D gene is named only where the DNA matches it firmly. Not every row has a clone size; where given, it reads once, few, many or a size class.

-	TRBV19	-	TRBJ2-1	CASARGNEQFF	TGTGCCAGTGCCCGGGGAAATGAGCAGTTCTTC
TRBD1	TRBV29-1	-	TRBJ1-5	CSVETGGGQPQHF	TGCAGCGTTGAGACAGGGGGAGGTCAGCCCCAGCATTTT
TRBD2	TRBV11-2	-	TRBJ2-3	CASSPRFSGVTDTQYF	TGTGCCAGCAGCCCTCGGTTTAGCGGGGTGACAGATACGCAGTATTTT
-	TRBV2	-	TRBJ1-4	CASSYPRGDSNEKLFF	TGTGCCAGCAGTTACCCCCGGGGAGACTCCAATGAAAAACTGTTTTTT
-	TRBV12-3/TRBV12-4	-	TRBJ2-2	CASSPSAGELFF	TGTGCCAGCAGCCCCTCAGCCGGGGAGCTGTTTTTT
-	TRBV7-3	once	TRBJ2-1	CASSLFGGEYNEQFF	TGTGCCAGCAGCTTATTTGGCGGGGAATACAATGAGCAGTTCTTC
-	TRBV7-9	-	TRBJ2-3	CASGVSSTDTQYF	TGTGCCAGCGGAGTATCCAGCACAGATACGCAGTATTTT
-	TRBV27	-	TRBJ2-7	CASSFGPTYEQYF	TGTGCCAGCAGTTTCGGTCCTACCTACGAGCAGTACTTC
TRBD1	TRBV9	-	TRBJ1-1	CASSVRQGATEAFF	TGTGCCAGCAGCGTGCGACAGGGCGCCACTGAAGCTTTCTTT
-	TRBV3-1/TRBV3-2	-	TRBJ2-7	CASSPFQGGGEQYF	TGTGCCAGCAGCCCCTTTCAGGGGGGTGGTGAGCAGTACTTC
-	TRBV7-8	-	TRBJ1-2	CASSLDVGGYTF	TGTGCCAGCAGCTTAGATGTCGGTGGCTACACCTTC
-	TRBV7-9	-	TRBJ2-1	CASSRSQGWSEQFF	TGTGCCAGCAGCCGGTCTCAGGGTTGGAGTGAGCAGTTCTTC
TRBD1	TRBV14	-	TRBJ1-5	CASSHRDSFRPQHF	TGTGCCAGCAGCCACCGGGACAGTTTTAGACCCCAGCATTTT
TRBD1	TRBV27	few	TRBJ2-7	CASSLTGTGGGEQYF	TGTGCCAGCAGTCTGACCGGGACAGGCGGAGGCGAGCAGTACTTC
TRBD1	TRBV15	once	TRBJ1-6	CATSRDRQSPLHF	TGTGCCACTAGCCGGGACAGGCAATCACCCCTCCACTTT
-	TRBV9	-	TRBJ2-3	CASSALEASAQQYF	TGTGCCAGCAGCGCCCTAGAGGCTAGCGCGCAGCAGTATTTT
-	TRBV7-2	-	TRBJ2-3	CASSVGLADTQYF	TGTGCCAGCAGCGTAGGGCTCGCAGATACGCAGTATTTT
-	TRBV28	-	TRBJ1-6	CASNSGNSNSPLHF	TGTGCCAGCAATTCAGGGAACTCTAATTCACCCCTCCACTTT
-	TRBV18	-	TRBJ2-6	CASSPGSSGANVLTF	TGTGCCAGCTCACCTGGGAGCTCTGGGGCCAACGTCCTGACTTTC
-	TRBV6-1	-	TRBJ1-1	CASSEAIHMNTEAFF	TGTGCCAGCAGTGAAGCTATCCACATGAACACTGAAGCTTTCTTT
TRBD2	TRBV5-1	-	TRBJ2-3	CASSSSSGGAGTQYF	TGCGCCAGCAGCTCCTCTAGCGGGGGGGCCGGTACGCAGTATTTT
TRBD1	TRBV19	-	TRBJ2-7	CASSPQTGTEQYF	TGTGCCAGTAGTCCGCAGACAGGGACCGAGCAGTACTTC
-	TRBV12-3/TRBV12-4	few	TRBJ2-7	CATKGDRTYEQYF	TGTGCCACCAAAGGGGATAGAACCTACGAGCAGTACTTC
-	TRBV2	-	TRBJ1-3	CASSEGRVSGNTIYF	TGTGCCAGCAGTGAGGGCAGGGTCTCTGGAAACACCATATATTTT
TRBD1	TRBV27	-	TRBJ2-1	CASSSRTGTYNEQFF	TGTGCCAGCAGTTCCCGGACAGGGACCTACAATGAGCAGTTCTTC
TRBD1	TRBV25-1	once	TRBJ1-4	CASSKSQGAGEKLFF	TGTGCCAGCAGTAAGTCACAGGGGGCTGGAGAAAAACTGTTTTTT
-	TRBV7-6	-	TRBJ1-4	CASSLGGRTNEKLFF	TGTGCCAGCAGCTTAGGGGGCAGGACTAATGAAAAACTGTTTTTT
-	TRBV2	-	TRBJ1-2	CASSQQGLDYGYTF	TGTGCCAGCAGTCAACAGGGTCTCGACTATGGCTACACCTTC
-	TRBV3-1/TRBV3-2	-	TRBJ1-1	CASSQGRGMAEAFF	TGTGCCAGCAGCCAAGGTCGAGGTATGGCTGAAGCTTTCTTT
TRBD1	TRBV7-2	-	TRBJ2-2	CASSLDRGVPGELFF	TGTGCCAGCAGCCTCGACAGGGGAGTCCCCGGGGAGCTGTTTTTT
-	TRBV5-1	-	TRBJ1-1	CASSPGDTGNTEAFF	TGCGCCAGCAGCCCAGGGGACACGGGGAACACTGAAGCTTTCTTT
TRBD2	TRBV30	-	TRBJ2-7	CAWSLGSGRNEQYF	TGTGCCTGGAGTCTTGGTAGCGGGAGAAACGAGCAGTACTTC
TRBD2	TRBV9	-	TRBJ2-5	CASSGPFSGTETQYF	TGTGCCAGCAGCGGGCCCTTCAGCGGGACTGAGACCCAGTACTTC
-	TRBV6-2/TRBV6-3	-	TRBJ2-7	CASSPRDFTYEQYF	TGTGCCAGCAGCCCCAGGGACTTCACCTACGAGCAGTACTTC
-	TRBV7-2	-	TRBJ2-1	CASRTPSQSSYNEQFF	TGTGCCAGCAGAACCCCGTCACAAAGCTCCTACAATGAGCAGTTCTTC
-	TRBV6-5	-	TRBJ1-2	CASSYSTTVSNYGYTF	TGTGCCAGCAGTTACTCGACGACAGTCTCTAACTATGGCTACACCTTC
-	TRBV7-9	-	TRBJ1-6	CASSGRSGYNSPLHF	TGTGCCAGCAGCGGCCGGTCAGGATATAATTCACCCCTCCACTTT
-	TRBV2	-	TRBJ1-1	CATDIGRENTEAFF	TGTGCCACCGATATTGGACGGGAGAACACTGAAGCTTTCTTT
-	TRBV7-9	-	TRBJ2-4	CASSLAGGDRKNIQYF	TGTGCCAGCAGCTTAGCAGGAGGGGACCGCAAAAACATTCAGTACTTC
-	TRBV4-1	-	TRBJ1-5	CASSQGQANQPQHF	TGCGCCAGCAGCCAAGGACAGGCCAATCAGCCCCAGCATTTT
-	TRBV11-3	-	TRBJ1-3	CASPLRVRSGNTIYF	TGTGCCAGCCCCCTCCGGGTCCGCTCTGGAAACACCATATATTTT
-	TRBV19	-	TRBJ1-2	CASSSHSLYGYTF	TGTGCCAGTAGCTCCCACAGCTTATATGGCTACACCTTC
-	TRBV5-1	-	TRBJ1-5	CASSRGGNNQPQHF	TGCGCCAGCAGCCGCGGGGGTAACAATCAGCCCCAGCATTTT
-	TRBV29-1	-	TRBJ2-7	CSVAGDYEQYF	TGCAGCGTTGCGGGGGACTACGAGCAGTACTTC
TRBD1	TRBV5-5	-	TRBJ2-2	CASSPRQGSTGELFF	TGTGCCAGCAGCCCTCGACAGGGGAGTACCGGGGAGCTGTTTTTT
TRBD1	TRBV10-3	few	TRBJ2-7	CAIRAGTGGSYEQYF	TGTGCCATCAGGGCCGGGACAGGGGGTTCCTACGAGCAGTACTTC
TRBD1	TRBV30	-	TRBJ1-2	CAWSVGQANYGYTF	TGTGCCTGGAGCGTTGGACAGGCAAACTATGGCTACACCTTC
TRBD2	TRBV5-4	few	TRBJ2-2	CASSGLAANTGELFF	TGTGCCAGCAGCGGACTAGCGGCGAACACCGGGGAGCTGTTTTTT
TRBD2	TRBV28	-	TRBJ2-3	CASSAYSGRRTDTQYF	TGTGCCAGCAGTGCCTATAGCGGGAGGAGGACAGATACGCAGTATTTT
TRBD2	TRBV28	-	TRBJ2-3	CASSLGLAGEDTQYF	TGTGCCAGCAGTTTAGGACTAGCGGGAGAAGATACGCAGTATTTT
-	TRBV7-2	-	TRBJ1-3	CASSTGFGSGNTIYF	TGTGCCAGCAGCACAGGGTTCGGGTCTGGAAACACCATATATTTT
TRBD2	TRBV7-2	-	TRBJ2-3	CASSLARASGGADTQYF	TGTGCCAGCAGCTTAGCGCGGGCTAGCGGGGGGGCAGATACGCAGTATTTT
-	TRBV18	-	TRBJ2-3	CASSPSLDTQYF	TGTGCCAGCTCTCCTTCCTTAGATACGCAGTATTTT
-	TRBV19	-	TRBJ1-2	CASSILYGEGGYTF	TGTGCCAGTAGTATATTGTACGGCGAGGGTGGCTACACCTTC
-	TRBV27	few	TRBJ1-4	CASSTLQGGLEKLFF	TGTGCCAGCAGTACTCTACAGGGAGGGTTAGAAAAACTGTTTTTT
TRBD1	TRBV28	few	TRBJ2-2	CASLRGGGTGELFF	TGTGCCAGCCTTAGAGGGGGCGGAACCGGGGAGCTGTTTTTT